Sequencing of this T cell receptor (beta chain) was carried out in a study of cytomegalovirus exposure and HLA in healthy donors. For the study at large: The roughly 130 validation repertoires used the same platform as the roughly 670 first-cohort repertoires (as reported by a later analysis). General study findings and limits: Subsequent analysis found a tendency for first-cohort TCR clusters to co-occur within the 120 or so validation repertoires. Some TCR beta chains (over 150 of them) were listed as cytomegalovirus-associated. Reports described diagnosis of cytomegalovirus status by the classifier as highly specific and sensitive.

The CDR3 has 15 amino acids. Germline V gene data show CDR1 as GTSNPN and CDR2 as SVGIG (reference sequence). J was trimmed by 8 bases and V by 2 bases; bases with no gene match: 14. Measured with immunoSEQ multiplex PCR; TCRdb has only the in-frame clones, and not every one. The repertoire holds 130,000 to 150,000 clones, with roughly nine tenths as singletons. A remark on this clone: What it binds is unknown.

Sequenced sample: PBMCs. This sequence originates from a young man in good health and CMV-seronegative. The gene calls are TRBV30 and TRBJ1-2, with TRBD1 matching 7 bases. CDR3 in DNA: TGTGCCTGGAGTTCCGGGACAGCAGGATTTGGGGGCTACACCTTC. Its protein is CAWSSGTAGFGGYTF.